These 26 T cell receptor beta chains share one sample of origin, sequenced in a study of cytomegalovirus exposure and HLA in healthy donors (dated by TCRdb to between 2016 and 2019). To prepare the library, the immunoSEQ multiplex PCR assay was applied. For the multiplex PCR, a mixture combining 60 forward primers for TCR Vbeta segments and 13 reverse primers for TCR Jbeta segments was used. As stored in TCRdb, this immuneACCESS dataset retains in-frame rearrangements with V and J assigned. A fraction of the clones does not appear; measured against another copy, unresolved V genes explain less than half of the discrepancy, and the remainder lacks a known reason. Across this sample there are about 160,000 clones, with around 80% seen only once. The ten biggest clones cover roughly 1.6% of the sample. Sequenced input: PBMCs. These receptors originate from a girl between 10 and 17 years old in good health and CMV-seropositive.

This chain connects TRBV9 to TRBJ2-7; tentative D call: TRBD2 (6 bases). There are 16 residues in the CDR3. Germline V gene sequence: CDR1 SGDLS, CDR2 YYNGEE. Trimming took off 3 bases at V and 1 base at J, with 17 bases between the two ends. CDR3 loop: CASSDGSSGPSYEQYF. The CDR3 nucleotides are TGTGCCAGCAGCGATGGGAGTAGCGGACCTTCCTACGAGCAGTACTTC.

The chain joins TRBV28 to TRBJ2-7, with a weak D call TRBD2 (6 bases). The V end was cut by 6 bases, the J end by 2 bases, with 11 bases between. This CDR3 is 13 amino acids long. Germline values: CDR1 MDHEN, CDR2 SYDVKM. The CDR3 DNA reads as TGTGCCAGCAGCGGGACTTTGGCCTACGAGCAGTACTTC. This gives the protein CASSGTLAYEQYF. Full variable domain (remainder filled in from reference TRBV28 and TRBJ2-7): DVKVTQSSRYLVKRTGEKVFLECVQDMDHENMFWYRQDPGLGLRLIYFSYDVKMKEKGDIPEGYSVSREKKERFSLILESASTNQTSMYLCASSGTLAYEQYFGPGTRLTVT.

This rearrangement joins TRBV14 to TRBJ2-1; 9 bases line up with TRBD2. V shed 2 bases, J shed 4 bases, and the junction held 9 bases outside the gene matches. CDR1 is SGHDN, CDR2 FVKESK, per germline. There are 17 residues in the CDR3. The chain's CDR3 is CASSQKEASGVYNEQFF. CDR3 nucleotides: TGTGCCAGCAGCCAAAAGGAGGCTAGCGGGGTTTACAATGAGCAGTTCTTC. Based on the CDR3 plus reference TRBV14 and TRBJ2-1, the full variable domain is EAGVTQFPSHSVIEKGQTVTLRCDPISGHDNLYWYRRVMGKEIKFLLHFVKESKQDESGMPNNRFLAERTGGTYSTLKVQPAELEDSGVYFCASSQKEASGVYNEQFFGPGTRLTVL.

The chain carries TRBV9 and TRBJ2-5, with 11 bases that match TRBD2. V trimming: 0 bases; J trimming: 1 base; junction bases outside the gene matches: 11. CDR1 and CDR2 from the germline V gene are SGDLS and YYNGEE. The CDR3 is 19 residues long. CDR3 protein: CASSVASSGRAGSQETQYF. CDR3 bases: TGTGCCAGCAGCGTAGCGAGTAGCGGGAGGGCCGGGAGCCAAGAGACCCAGTACTTC.

This clone was seen a single time. The chain recombines TRBV9 with TRBJ2-7; 9 positions match TRBD1. The germline V gene encodes CDR1 SGDLS and CDR2 YYNGEE. CDR3 length: 15 amino acids. Trimming removed 1 base from V and 3 bases from J; junction bases left unmatched: 5. The DNA for the CDR3 is TGTGCCAGCAGCGTAACAGGGGGCGGAATCTACGAGCAGTACTTC. Translating it yields CASSVTGGGIYEQYF.

The sample holds one count of this clone. This chain links TRBV7-3 with TRBJ1-2, with 7 bases fitting TRBD1. The germline V gene encodes CDR1 SGHTA and CDR2 FQGTGA. This CDR3 region has 15 residues. With 5 bases clipped from V and 8 bases from J, the junction kept 14 bases outside the gene matches. For the CDR3, the DNA is TGTGCCAGCAGCCCTAACCGGGCTGTGACAGGGGGCTACACCTTC. It encodes CASSPNRAVTGGYTF.

In this sample, this clone turned up a few times. This chain connects TRBV4-1 to TRBJ2-7, with 11 bases aligning to TRBD2. Trimming removed 2 bases from V and 3 bases from J; junction bases left unmatched: 3. This CDR3 region has 15 residues. Germline CDR1 MGHRA, CDR2 YSYEKL. CDR3 sequence: CASSQITSGSYEQYF. The CDR3 bases are TGCGCCAGCAGCCAAATAACTAGCGGGAGCTACGAGCAGTACTTC.

The sample holds a few counts of this clone. The chain joins TRBV5-8 to TRBJ1-4, with D possibly TRBD1 on 6 matching bases. CDR3 length: 13 amino acids. CDR1 and CDR2 (germline): SGHTS, YDEGEE. The CDR3 DNA reads TGTGGCTGGCGGGGGCAGCCTAATGAAAAACTGTTTTTT. It translates to CGWRGQPNEKLFF.

J is TRBJ2-5 and V is TRBV6-6; 7 nucleotides align to TRBD2. J was trimmed by 4 bases and V by 8 bases; bases with no gene match: 10. This CDR3 spans 14 amino acids. The germline gives CDR1 MNHNY, CDR2 SVGAGI (reference sequence). CDR3 sequence: CASCRGRAGETQYF. In DNA form, the CDR3 reads TGTGCCAGCTGTAGAGGGAGGGCCGGAGAGACCCAGTACTTC.

This sequence joins TRBV7-9 and TRBJ2-2; D is undetermined. The CDR3 is 13 residues long. Germline V gives CDR1 SEHNR, CDR2 FQNEAQ (reference sequence). Trimming took 5 bases from V and 5 from J, leaving 9 bases between them. Written as DNA, the CDR3 is TGTGCCAGCAGCCCCGGGTGGACCGGGGAGCTGTTTTTT. It yields the protein CASSPGWTGELFF.

The rearrangement links TRBV5-1 to TRBJ1-5, with D possibly TRBD1 on 6 matching bases. CDR3 size: 17 residues. V lost 0 bases and J 7 bases, leaving 20 bases between the germline ends. Germline loops: CDR1 SGHRS, CDR2 YFSETQ. The DNA of the CDR3 is TGCGCCAGCAGCTTGGTTGGGACATGGTCTCAAGGGCAGCCCCAGCATTTT. Translated: CASSLVGTWSQGQPQHF.

The chain is built from TRBV10-3 and TRBJ1-1; D unclear. Trimming pared 2 bases from V and 2 bases from J, leaving 9 bases between. In germline, CDR1 is ENHRY, CDR2 SYGVKD. The CDR3 is made up of 14 amino acids. The CDR3 loop is CAISEAGTNTEAFF. CDR3 DNA sequence: TGTGCCATCAGTGAGGCAGGCACAAACACTGAAGCTTTCTTT.

This chain uses TRBV7-9 with TRBJ2-1, with TRBD2 matching 10 bases. This CDR3 region has 15 residues. The ends lost 1 base at V and 7 bases at J; junction bases unmatched: 4. Per the germline V gene, CDR1 is SEHNR and CDR2 is FQNEAQ (reference sequence). As DNA, the CDR3 is TGTGCCAGCAGCTTAGTAGCGGGGGGCAAAAATGAGCAGTTCTTC. Translation: CASSLVAGGKNEQFF. Complete variable domain (other parts from reference TRBV7-9 and TRBJ2-1): DTGVSQNPRHKITKRGQNVTFRCDPISEHNRLYWYRQTLGQGPEFLTYFQNEAQLEKSRLLSDRFSAERPKGSFSTLEIQRTEQGDSAMYLCASSLVAGGKNEQFFGPGTRLTVL.

The V call is TRBV10-1, the J call TRBJ2-1; no reliable D call. CDR1 WNHNN and CDR2 SYGVQD come from the germline V gene (reference sequence). CDR3 size: 11 residues. With 3 bases removed from V and 6 bases from J, the gap between germline ends came to 3 bases. The CDR3 DNA sequence: TGCGCCAGCAGTGACAGCAATGAGCAGTTCTTC. Its translation: CASSDSNEQFF.

This chain uses TRBV9 with TRBJ2-5; TRBD2 aligns across 7 bases. Germline V lookup: CDR1 SGDLS, CDR2 YYNGEE. The CDR3 runs 16 residues. Trimming cost V 4 bases and J 5 bases; bases outside gene matches: 14. The CDR3 is CASSSPLGRAVETQYF. CDR3 DNA sequence: TGTGCCAGCAGCTCCCCCCTGGGGAGGGCCGTCGAGACCCAGTACTTC.

The CDR3 loop is CATSRLGRDRTFYEQYF. CDR3 bases: TGTGCCACCAGCAGGCTAGGAAGGGACAGGACGTTCTACGAGCAGTACTTC. V and J are TRBV15 and TRBJ2-7; 8 bases fit TRBD1. CDR3 size: 17 residues. Germline CDR1 is LNHNV and CDR2 is YYDKDF (reference sequence). V trimming: 3 bases; J trimming: 3 bases; junction bases outside the gene matches: 13.

The rearrangement links TRBV5-1 to TRBJ2-3; D may be TRBD1 (6 bases). Germline V gives CDR1 SGHRS, CDR2 YFSETQ. This CDR3 has 14 amino acids. V dropped 1 base and J dropped 5 bases, with 11 bases sitting between them. CDR3 sequence: CASSLQGSQDTQYF. The DNA of the CDR3 is TGCGCCAGCAGCTTGCAGGGGAGTCAAGATACGCAGTATTTT.

This chain joins TRBV7-9 and TRBJ1-1, with D maybe TRBD1 (6 bases). Germline CDR1 reads SEHNR; CDR2 reads FQNEAQ (reference sequence). The CDR3 sequence is 13 residues long. Between the trimmed V and J ends, which lost 1 base and 5 bases, there was a span of 8 bases. The CDR3 nucleotides read TGTGCCAGCAGCTTAGAGGGGGAAACTGAAGCTTTCTTT. Translated: CASSLEGETEAFF.

The chain recombines TRBV28 with TRBJ2-5; 7 positions agree with TRBD2. Germline V CDR1 and CDR2: MDHEN, SYDVKM. Unmatched junction bases numbered 3, after V lost 3 bases and J lost 5 bases. The CDR3 totals 13 residues. CDR3 bases: TGTGCCAGCAGTTTCTTCGGGGGGGAGACCCAGTACTTC. This codes for CASSFFGGETQYF.

V is TRBV2 and J is TRBJ2-2; perhaps TRBD2 as D (5 bases). Germline CDR1 and CDR2: SNHLY and FYNNEI. This CDR3 has 14 residues. Trimming cost V 5 bases and J 6 bases, with 13 bases left between them. CDR3 in DNA: TGTGCCAGCAGTCCCGGGGATGTAGCCGGGGAGCTGTTTTTT. Residues: CASSPGDVAGELFF.

About this clone itself: Mismatch with germline at one junction end may stem from a read error. The chain links TRBV29-1 to TRBJ2-1; the match to TRBD1 covers 8 bases. The CDR3 spans 14 residues. Germline V gene sequence: CDR1 SQVTM, CDR2 ANQGSEA. The CDR3 sequence: CSVDDRGSSNEQFF. CDR3 nucleotide sequence: TGCAGCGTTGATGACAGGGGATCCTCCAATGAGCAGTTCTTC.

This chain joins TRBV14 and TRBJ2-1; a possible D gene is TRBD2 (6 bases). The CDR3 loop spans 16 amino acids. Germline-derived CDR1 and CDR2 are SGHDN and FVKESK. V lost 5 bases and J lost 0, with 14 bases in between. CDR3 DNA: TGTGCCAGCAGCTACGGACTAATCAGCTCCTACAATGAGCAGTTCTTC. Protein: CASSYGLISSYNEQFF.

The chain carries TRBV27 and TRBJ2-2; 10 nucleotides line up with TRBD2. CDR1 is MNHEY, CDR2 SMNVEV, per germline (reference sequence). V lost 0 bases to trimming and J lost 6 bases; unmatched junction nucleotides: 4. CDR3 size: 16 residues. The CDR3 reads CASSLSLAGFPGELFF. CDR3 bases: TGTGCCAGCAGTTTATCACTAGCGGGATTTCCCGGGGAGCTGTTTTTT.

This clone has just a few counts. The chain is built from TRBV29-1 and TRBJ1-1; 9 bases match TRBD1. Germline V lookup: CDR1 SQVTM, CDR2 ANQGSEA. The V gene end was trimmed by 6 bases and the J gene end by 3 bases; junction bases not matched to a gene: 8. The CDR3 is made up of 14 amino acids. CDR3 coding DNA: TGCAGCGTCCGGGACAGGGTAACGTACACTGAAGCTTTCTTT. Its translation: CSVRDRVTYTEAFF.

The rearrangement joins TRBV19 to TRBJ1-2, with 8 nucleotides matching TRBD1. Germline V CDR1 and CDR2: LNHDA, SQIVND (reference sequence). V was pared by 1 base and J by 4 bases, with 5 bases of the junction left unmatched. CDR3 length equals 15 residues. Here the CDR3 reads CASSIVPGQVYGYTF. The CDR3 DNA reads as TGTGCCAGTAGTATAGTCCCGGGACAGGTCTATGGCTACACCTTC.

V and J are TRBV5-6 and TRBJ1-1; the match to TRBD1 covers 10 bases. The germline gives CDR1 SGHDT, CDR2 YYEEEE. The junction had 10 bases not matched to a gene; V was cut back by 3 bases and J by 5 bases. This CDR3 has 16 residues. The CDR3 loop is CASSYLGQGDVTEAFF. DNA for the CDR3: TGTGCCAGCAGCTACCTCGGACAGGGGGATGTTACTGAAGCTTTCTTT.